This T cell receptor (beta chain) was identified in a study of OX40 agonist ivuxolimab in advanced cancers. The study in broad terms: Ivuxolimab was an agonistic, fully human IgG2 monoclonal antibody directed against OX40 (CD134), a costimulatory receptor. Intravenous ivuxolimab was administered to patients every 2 weeks at six dose levels: 0.01, 0.1, 0.3, 1.5, 3 and 10 mg/kg. Partial responses occurred in three dose-escalation patients, of whom one had hepatocellular carcinoma and two had cutaneous melanoma. A male proportion of nearly 85% and a mean age of 60 years, ranging from roughly 23 to 90, were recorded for the dose-escalation cohort. The point of sequencing TCRbeta in the periphery was to test whether ivuxolimab changed TCR sequence diversity and drove clonal T-cell expansion. Patients were allowed to have had prior anti-PD-1, anti-PD-L1 or anti-CTLA-4 therapy, and around 41% of the dose-escalation patients had previously received checkpoint inhibitors. The paper reports the monotherapy dose-escalation portion (N = 52 patients) of the phase I ivuxolimab trial. Among the 50 to 55 dose-escalation patients, 19 had hepatocellular carcinoma, about 15 melanoma, 9 renal cell carcinoma and 9 head and neck cancer. The paper's findings and limits, for the study overall: The antigen specificity of the peripheral T cells that underwent clonal expansion was not determined. After ivuxolimab, more expanded clones were found on average in CD8+ T cells than in CD4+ T cells. Low levels of normalized T-cell clonal expansion were also seen in some nonresponding patients. In the 0.1-3.0 mg/kg groups, partial responders were among the patients with the lowest normalized peripheral clonal expansion, particularly in CD8+ T cells. Clonal expansion of both CD4+ and CD8+ blood T cells was observed from baseline to week 6 at doses 0.1 to 3.0 mg/kg.

Patients with a history of autoimmune disease or receiving systemic immunosuppression were excluded from the trial. In every dose cohort, peripheral blood was drawn for TCR sequencing at baseline, cycle 4 day 1, and cycle 7 day 1. The samples were taken from a phase I, first-in-human, multicenter, open-label dose-escalation trial of ivuxolimab. Adults with locally advanced or metastatic head and neck squamous cell, hepatocellular, melanoma or renal cell carcinoma were enrolled in the trial. CD4+ and CD8+ T cells were sorted separately from peripheral blood before TCR sequencing. Genomic DNA was isolated from the sorted cells so that the TCRbeta CDR3 region could be sequenced. The immunoSEQ Assay was used to sequence the TCRbeta CDR3 regions. Sourced from immuneACCESS, this table was stored by TCRdb with only in-frame sequences that have V and J called. A share of the clones is absent; for the studies checked, an unresolved V gene accounts for under half, and the remainder has no known explanation. The sample yields nearly 95,000 clones; under 95% were counted once. Clones ranked in the top ten supply about 2.4% of the sample.

Measured from the cysteine to the phenylalanine, the CDR3 is 19 residues long. Of the read, only the CDR3 DNA is kept; its 57 bases are in frame from base 1. V has 5 bases trimmed and J has 6 bases trimmed; junction bases matching no gene number 16. Via the germline V gene, CDR1 is SQVTM and CDR2 ANQGSEA. In regard to this clone: The specificity of this receptor is unknown. Within one base of it there is no much larger clone, and no base qualities were kept.

Source: CD4+ or CD8+ T cells sorted from blood, taken in a trial of the OX40 agonist ivuxolimab. The TCR originated in an adult with an advanced solid tumor such as melanoma, head and neck, liver or kidney cancer. Here the chain combines TRBV29-1 and TRBJ2-1, and TRBD2 matches 16 of the central bases. The CDR3 protein sequence reads: CSVRGGLWGLAGGPNEQFF. The sequence in DNA is TGCAGCGTTCGCGGGGGATTGTGGGGACTAGCGGGAGGGCCCAATGAGCAGTTCTTC.